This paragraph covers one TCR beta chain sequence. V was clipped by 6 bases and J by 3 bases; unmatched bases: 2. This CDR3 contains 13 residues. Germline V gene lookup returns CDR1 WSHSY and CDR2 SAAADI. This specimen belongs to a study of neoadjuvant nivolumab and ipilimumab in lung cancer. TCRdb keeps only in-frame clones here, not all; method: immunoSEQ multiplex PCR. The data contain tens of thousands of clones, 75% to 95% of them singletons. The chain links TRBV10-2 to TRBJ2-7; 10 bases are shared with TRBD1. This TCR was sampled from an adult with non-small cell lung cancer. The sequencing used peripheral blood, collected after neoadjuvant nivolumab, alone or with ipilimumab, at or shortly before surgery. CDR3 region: CASSRTGGYEQYF. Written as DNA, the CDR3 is TGCGCCAGCAGCCGGACAGGGGGCTACGAGCAGTACTTC.